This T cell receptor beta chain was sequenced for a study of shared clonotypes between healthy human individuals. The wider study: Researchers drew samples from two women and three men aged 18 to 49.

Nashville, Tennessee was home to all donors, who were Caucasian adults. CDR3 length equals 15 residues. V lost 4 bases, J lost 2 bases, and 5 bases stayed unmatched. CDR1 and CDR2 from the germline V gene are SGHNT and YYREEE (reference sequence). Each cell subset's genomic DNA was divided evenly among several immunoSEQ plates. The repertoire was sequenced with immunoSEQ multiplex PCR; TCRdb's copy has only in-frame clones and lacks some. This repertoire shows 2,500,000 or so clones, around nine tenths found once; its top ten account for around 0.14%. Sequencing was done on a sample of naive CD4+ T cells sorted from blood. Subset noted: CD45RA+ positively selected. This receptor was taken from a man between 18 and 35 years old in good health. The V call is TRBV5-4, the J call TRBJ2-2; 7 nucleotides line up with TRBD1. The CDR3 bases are TGTGCCAGCAGCGACAGGGCCCTAAACACCGGGGAGCTGTTTTTT. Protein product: CASSDRALNTGELFF.